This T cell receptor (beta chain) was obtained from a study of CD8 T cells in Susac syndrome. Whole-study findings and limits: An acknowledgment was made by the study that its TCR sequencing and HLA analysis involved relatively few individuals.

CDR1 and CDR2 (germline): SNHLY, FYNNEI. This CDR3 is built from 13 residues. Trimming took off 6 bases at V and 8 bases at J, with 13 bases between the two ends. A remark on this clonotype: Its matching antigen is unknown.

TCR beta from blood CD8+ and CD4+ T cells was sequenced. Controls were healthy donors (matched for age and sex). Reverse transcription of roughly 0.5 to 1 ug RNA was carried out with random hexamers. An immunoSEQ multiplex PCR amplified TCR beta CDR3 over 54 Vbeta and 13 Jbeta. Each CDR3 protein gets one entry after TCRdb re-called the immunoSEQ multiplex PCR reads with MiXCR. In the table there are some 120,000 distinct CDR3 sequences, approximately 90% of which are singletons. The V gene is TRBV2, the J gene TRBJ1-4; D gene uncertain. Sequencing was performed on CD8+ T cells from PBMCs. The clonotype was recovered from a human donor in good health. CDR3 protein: CASSALGIEKLFF. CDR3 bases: TGTGCCAGCAGCGCCCTCGGGATAGAAAAACTGTTTTTT.